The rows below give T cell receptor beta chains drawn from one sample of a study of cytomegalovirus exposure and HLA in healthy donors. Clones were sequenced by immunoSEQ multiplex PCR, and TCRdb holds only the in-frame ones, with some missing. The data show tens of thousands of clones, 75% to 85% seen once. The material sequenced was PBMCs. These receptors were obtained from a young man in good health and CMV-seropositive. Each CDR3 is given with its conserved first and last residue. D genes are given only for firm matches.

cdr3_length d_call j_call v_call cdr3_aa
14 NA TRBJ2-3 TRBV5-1 CASSLVQGGNTQYF
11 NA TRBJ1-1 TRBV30 CAWTVGGLPFF
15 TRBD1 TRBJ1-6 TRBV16 CASSQNRDRGSPLHF
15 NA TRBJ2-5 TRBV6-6 CASSSADPVQEAQYF
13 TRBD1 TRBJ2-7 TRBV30 CAWSTGGSYEQYF
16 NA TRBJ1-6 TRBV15 CATSFFRGDGGSPLHF
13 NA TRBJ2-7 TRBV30 CAWSVQVGYEQYF
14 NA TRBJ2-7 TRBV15 CATSRGGQYYEQYF
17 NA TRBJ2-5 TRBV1 CTSSQHPTSGKGETQYF
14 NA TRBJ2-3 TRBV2 CASRVVVGTDTQYF
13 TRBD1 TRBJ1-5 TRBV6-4 CASSETGRQPQHF
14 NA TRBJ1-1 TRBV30 CAWSPSMANTEAFF
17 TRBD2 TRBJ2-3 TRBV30 CAGTPGLAGAFEDTQYF
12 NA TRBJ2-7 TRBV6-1 CASRPTGYEQYF
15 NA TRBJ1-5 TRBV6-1 CASSDPLGPIQPQHF
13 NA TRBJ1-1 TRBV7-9 CASSLEGDTEAFF
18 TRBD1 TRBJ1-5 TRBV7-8 CASSPVGTAIHSNQPQHF
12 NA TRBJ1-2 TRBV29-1 CSVWTTYYGYTF
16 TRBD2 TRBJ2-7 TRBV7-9 CASSLAEIAGANEQYF
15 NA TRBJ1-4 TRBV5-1 CASSLSGASGEKLFF
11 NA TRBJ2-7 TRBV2 CASVLVYEQYF
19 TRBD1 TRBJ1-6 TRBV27 CASSLRPWGRQGQNSPLHF